Given below is one T cell receptor (beta chain) in context. Its antigen is not known. Sequencing was performed with immunoSEQ multiplex PCR; in TCRdb, only in-frame clones are kept and a portion is missing. The sample consists of 130,000 or so clones, over 85% of them appearing once. The V gene lost 5 bases and the J gene lost 3 bases, with 5 bases spanning the gap. CDR3 length equals 12 residues. The germline CDR1 and CDR2 sequences are MNHEY and SVGEGT. The data belong to a study of T cell responses to AZD1222 COVID-19 vaccine. Broader study findings: Receipt of two AZD1222 doses was followed by a rise in Spike-specific TCR breadth and depth. Donors skewed white British and female; clonal diversity was possibly underestimated.

The sequence came from an adult in good health. Sequences were derived from peripheral blood, sampled on day 0 of AZD1222 vaccination. The V gene is TRBV6-2 or TRBV6-3, the J gene TRBJ1-5; no firm D call. The CDR3 protein is CASSVDNQPQHF. CDR3 nucleotide sequence: TGTGCCAGCAGTGTAGACAATCAGCCCCAGCATTTT.